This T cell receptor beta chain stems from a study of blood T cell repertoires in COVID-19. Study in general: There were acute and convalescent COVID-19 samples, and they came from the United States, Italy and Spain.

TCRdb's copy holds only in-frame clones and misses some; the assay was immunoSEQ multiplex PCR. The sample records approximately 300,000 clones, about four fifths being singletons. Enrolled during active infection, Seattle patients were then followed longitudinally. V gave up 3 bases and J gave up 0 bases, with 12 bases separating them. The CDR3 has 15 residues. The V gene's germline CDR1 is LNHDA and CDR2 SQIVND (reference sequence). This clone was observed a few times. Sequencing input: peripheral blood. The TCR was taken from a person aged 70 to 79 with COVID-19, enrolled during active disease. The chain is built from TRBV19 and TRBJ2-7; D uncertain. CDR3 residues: CASSMSDLSSYEQYF. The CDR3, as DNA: TGTGCCAGTAGTATGAGCGATCTCAGCTCCTACGAGCAGTACTTC.